This T cell receptor beta chain was retrieved from a study of blood T cell repertoires in COVID-19 (TCRdb year 2020). A note on the overall study: Collaborator samples came from the United States, Italy and Spain and covered acute and convalescent phases of COVID-19. The prospective study material was composed of cDNA or gDNA derived from T cells, B-cell-depleted T cells, or PBMCs. Deeply sampled blood TCRbeta repertoires from subjects exposed to, actively infected with, or recovered from COVID-19 were included in the dataset. The repertoires were released in a freely available public database meant as a resource for research on the immune response to SARS-CoV-2. The samples were drawn from two sources: the first 160 participants of the ongoing ImmuneRACE study, and 1,200 or so subjects contributed by 6 global collaborators. Sample metadata almost always included a de-identified subject ID, COVID-19 status, age in years and sex. Where available, HLA class I and class II types were obtained from metadata supplied by the sample provider rather than from assay-based typing. The research as a whole found: The amount of clinical and demographic metadata varied by source and participant and was provided uncurated.

TCRbeta CDR3 regions were amplified from genomic DNA by means of the immunoSEQ Assay, a bias-controlled multiplex PCR. In the paper's pipeline: Nucleated cell counts per sample were estimated from amplification of reference gene primers within the assay. Sequence reads were collapsed and filtered to measure the absolute abundance of every unique TCRbeta CDR3 rearrangement. For each sample, productive Simpson clonality was calculated by taking the square root of Simpson's diversity index across productive rearrangements. In TCRdb, the immuneACCESS table is reduced to in-frame sequences with V and J assigned. These tables do not hold every clone; where another copy was compared, an unresolved V gene accounts for under half, and the others remain unexplained. V, J and clone size are taken as reported in that table, and D and trimming were inferred from the DNA itself. The sample table records fewer than 400,000 clones; 75% to 90% of these occur just once. The top ten hold over 4% of the sample.

From the germline V gene, CDR1 is MDHEN and CDR2 is SYDVKM. V is shortened by 5 bases, J by 4 bases, and the region joining them spans 15 bases. The CDR3 has 15 amino acids, counting the end cysteine and phenylalanine. Only the CDR3 region is kept as DNA, spanning 45 bases read in frame from base 1. Participants in the prospective study were enrolled through a virtual design, were aged roughly 18 to 100 years, and lived in some 24 United States geographic areas. To assign participants to cohorts, the prospective study relied on clinical history that participants themselves reported in a screening survey and a study questionnaire. Recovered participants in ImmuneRACE Cohort 3 were defined as having two consecutive negative NP/OP PCR tests, clearance from a healthcare professional, or resolution of symptoms. Mobile phlebotomists in the prospective study collected whole blood, serum and a nasopharyngeal or oropharyngeal swab from every participant. Additional blood draws and questionnaires over an approximately two-month period could optionally be provided by prospective study participants. Before DNA extraction, prospective study blood samples were shipped either frozen or at room temperature.

As concerns this clone: Its antigen target is currently unknown. Base qualities are missing; no much larger clone stands one base away.

The sequencing input was PBMCs or T cells enriched from blood (not recorded which). The chain is encoded by TRBV28 joined to TRBJ1-3; tentative D gene TRBD1, with 5 bases matching. The TCR originated in a man between 60 and 75 years old who had recovered from COVID-19. The CDR3 sequence is CASSLGVPWGNTIYF. The DNA sequence reads TGTGCCAGCAGTCTAGGGGTCCCTTGGGGAAACACCATATATTTT.